The next 4 T cell receptor beta chains were all read from a single sample in a study of blood T cell repertoires in COVID-19. Libraries were prepared by immunoSEQ multiplex PCR; TCRdb keeps only in-frame clonotypes and omits some of them. In the table there are 230,000 or so clones, around 82% of which are singletons. The sequencing sample was made of peripheral blood. These receptors all stem from a middle-aged man with active or convalescent COVID-19.

The chain uses TRBV27 and TRBJ2-1; D unclear. This CDR3 has 15 amino acids. V shed 0 bases and J shed 6 bases, with 12 bases lying between them. The germline CDR1 and CDR2 sequences are MNHEY and SMNVEV (reference sequence). Here the CDR3 reads CASSLSTGSGNEQFF. The CDR3 DNA follows: TGTGCCAGCAGTTTATCGACCGGTTCGGGCAATGAGCAGTTCTTC.

The rearrangement uses TRBV19 and TRBJ2-7; D is perhaps TRBD2 (5 bases). V was cut by 0 bases and J by 1 base, with 13 bases left in between. The germline V gene encodes CDR1 LNHDA and CDR2 SQIVND (reference sequence). The CDR3 loop spans 16 amino acids. The DNA of the CDR3 is TGTGCCAGTAGTATAGATCTTACGGGATTATCCTACGAGCAGTACTTC. It translates to CASSIDLTGLSYEQYF.

The chain is built from TRBV7-9 and TRBJ1-5; D remains unclear. This CDR3 is built from 14 residues. Trimming removed 1 base at V and 2 bases at J, with 6 bases between. In germline, CDR1 is SEHNR, CDR2 FQNEAQ (reference sequence). The CDR3 nucleotides read TGTGCCAGCAGCTTAGGGCAGGGCAATCAGCCCCAGCATTTT. Protein sequence: CASSLGQGNQPQHF.

The chain links TRBV15 to TRBJ2-5, with D tentatively TRBD2 (6 bases). CDR3 length: 13 amino acids. Germline CDR1 LNHNV, CDR2 YYDKDF (reference sequence). V was cut by 5 bases and J by 5 bases, with 12 bases left in between. CDR3 nucleotide sequence: TGTGCCACCAGCGGAGGAGGGTTGGAGACCCAGTACTTC. The encoded protein is CATSGGGLETQYF.